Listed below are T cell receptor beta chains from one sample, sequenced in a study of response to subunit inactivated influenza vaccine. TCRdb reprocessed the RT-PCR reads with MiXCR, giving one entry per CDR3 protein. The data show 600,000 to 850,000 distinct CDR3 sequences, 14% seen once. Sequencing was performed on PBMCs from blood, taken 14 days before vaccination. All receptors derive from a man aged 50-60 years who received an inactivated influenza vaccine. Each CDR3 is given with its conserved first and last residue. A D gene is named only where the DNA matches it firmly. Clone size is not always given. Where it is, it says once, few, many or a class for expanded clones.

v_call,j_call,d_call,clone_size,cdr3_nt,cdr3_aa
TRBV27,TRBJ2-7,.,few,TGTGCCAGCAGTTTTGGAGTAAACTACGAGCAGTACTTC,CASSFGVNYEQYF
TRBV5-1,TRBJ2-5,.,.,TGCGCCAGCAGTTTCCAAGAGACCCATTACTTC,CASSFQETHYF
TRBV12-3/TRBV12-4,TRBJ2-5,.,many,TGTGCCAGCAGTTTACGGCGGCAACAAGAGACCCAGTACTTC,CASSLRRQQETQYF
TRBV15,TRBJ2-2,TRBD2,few,TGTGCCACCAGCAGAGGAGGCGCGGGAGCCGGGGAGCTGTTTTTT,CATSRGGAGAGELFF
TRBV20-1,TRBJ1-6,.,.,TGCAGTGCTTTCCGTGGGGATGGGTCACCCCTCCACTTT,CSAFRGDGSPLHF
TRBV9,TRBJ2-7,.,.,TGTGCCAGCAGCCCCCTACCGGGAGCGACTTACGAGCAGTACTTC,CASSPLPGATYEQYF
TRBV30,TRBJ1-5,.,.,TGTGCCTGGAGTCCAGCGGGCAGGTGGGATCAGCCCCAGCATTTT,CAWSPAGRWDQPQHF
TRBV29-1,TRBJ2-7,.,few,TGCAGCGTTGGGGTCGGCGTGCGGGCCGAGCAGTACTTC,CSVGVGVRAEQYF
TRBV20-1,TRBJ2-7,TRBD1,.,TGCAGTGCTAGAACTTCCGACAGGGCGACCTACGAGCAGTACTTC,CSARTSDRATYEQYF
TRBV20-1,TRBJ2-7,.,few,TGCAGTGCTTCCGGGACTTTAAGCTACGAGCAGTACTTC,CSASGTLSYEQYF
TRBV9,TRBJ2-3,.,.,TGTGCCAGCAGCGGGAGAAAGGGAATCACAGATACGCAGTATTTT,CASSGRKGITDTQYF
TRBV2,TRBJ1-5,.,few,TGTGCCAGCACCGGGGGGCCCGGAGGTGGCAATCAGCCCCAGCATTTT,CASTGGPGGGNQPQHF
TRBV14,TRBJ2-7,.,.,TGTGCCAGCAGCCCGGATAAGGGGGACGAGCAGTACTTC,CASSPDKGDEQYF
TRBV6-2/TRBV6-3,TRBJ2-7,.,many,TGTGCCAGCAGTTACTCGTTCTACGAGCAGTACTTC,CASSYSFYEQYF
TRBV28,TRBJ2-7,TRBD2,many,TGTGCCAGCAGTTTACCCGAGATAGCGGGAGATGATTACGAGCAGTACTTC,CASSLPEIAGDDYEQYF
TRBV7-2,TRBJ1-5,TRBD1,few,TGTGCCAGCAGCACGGACAGGGTCAATCAGCCCCAGCATTTT,CASSTDRVNQPQHF
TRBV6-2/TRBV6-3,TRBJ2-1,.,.,TGTGCCAGCAGTTATTCAACACCAGTCTACTCCTACAATGAGCAGTTCTTC,CASSYSTPVYSYNEQFF
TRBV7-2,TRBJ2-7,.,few,TGTGCCAGCAGCTTAGTCGGGAGCGTCCACGAGCAGTACTTC,CASSLVGSVHEQYF
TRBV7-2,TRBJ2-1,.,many,TGTGCCAGCAGCCCCGCTGGCGTTTCGCCGGCCAATGAGCAGTTCTTC,CASSPAGVSPANEQFF
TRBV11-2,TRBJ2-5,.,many,TGTGCCAGCAGCGAGGGAGAGACCCAGTACTTC,CASSEGETQYF
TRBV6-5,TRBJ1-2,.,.,TGTGCCAGCAGTTACTCGATCTCCCGGAGCCCTAACTATGGCTACACCTTC,CASSYSISRSPNYGYTF
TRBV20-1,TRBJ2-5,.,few,TGCAGTGCACACCCGGGCCTCTTGGCGACCCAGTACTTC,CSAHPGLLATQYF
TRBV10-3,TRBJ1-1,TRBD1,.,TGTGCCATCAGGGGGGGGACAGAGAACACTGAAGCTTTCTTT,CAIRGGTENTEAFF
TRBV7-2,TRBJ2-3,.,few,TGTGCCAGCAGCTTAGTAGCCGTCCGGAGAGATACGCAGTATTTT,CASSLVAVRRDTQYF
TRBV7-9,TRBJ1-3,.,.,TGTGCCAGCAGCACCGCAGGGAGCGGTGGGAACACCATATATTTT,CASSTAGSGGNTIYF
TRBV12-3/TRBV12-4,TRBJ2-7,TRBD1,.,TGTGCCAGCAGTCTATCGGGACAGGGTTTCTACGAGCAGTACTTC,CASSLSGQGFYEQYF
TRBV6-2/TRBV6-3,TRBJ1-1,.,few,TGTGCCAGCAGTCGTCCTCTGGGGACTGAAGCTTTCTTT,CASSRPLGTEAFF
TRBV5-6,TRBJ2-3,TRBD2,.,TGTGCCAGCAGTTCTAGCGGGGTACCAGTGTATTTT,CASSSSGVPVYF
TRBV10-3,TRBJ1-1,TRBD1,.,TGTGCCATCACCCCAGGACAGGGCACTGAAGCTTTCTTT,CAITPGQGTEAFF
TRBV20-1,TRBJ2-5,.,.,TGCAGTGTGACCGGTGGGGGAGAGACCCAGTACTTC,CSVTGGGETQYF
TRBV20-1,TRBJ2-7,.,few,TGCAGTGCAAGAACAAGAAGCGGGATAGGGGGCGAGCAGTACTTC,CSARTRSGIGGEQYF